The 11 T cell receptor beta chains listed next were all sequenced from one sample in a study of vaccination and CD4 T cells after COVID-19. Their recognized antigens are unknown. Stated treatment: approximately nine-day PBMC culture with coronavirus spike peptide pools or control peptides (ViraFEST assay). Cultured CD4+ T cell DNA was sequenced using the Oncomine TCR Beta short-read assay. TCRdb reanalysed the PCR reads using MiXCR and keeps one entry per CDR3 protein. The sample has around 2,500 distinct CDR3 sequences, around 34% seen once. Sequences were obtained from CD4+ T cells from blood, cultured in vitro. The receptors were sampled from a human donor who had recovered from COVID-19.

The chain combines TRBV14 with TRBJ1-1; D gene uncertain. In germline, CDR1 is SGHDN, CDR2 FVKESK. The CDR3 extends over 12 amino acids. The V end was cut by 11 bases, the J end by 4 bases, with 14 bases between. The CDR3 nucleotides are TGTGCCGTTCGCGGGCGCGGCACTGAAGCTTTCTTT. It is translated as CAVRGRGTEAFF. The full variable domain, its missing parts supplied by reference TRBV14 and TRBJ1-1, is EAGVTQFPSHSVIEKGQTVTLRCDPISGHDNLYWYRRVMGKEIKFLLHFVKESKQDESGMPNNRFLAERTGGTYSTLKVQPAELEDSGVYFCAVRGRGTEAFFGQGTRLTVV.

V is TRBV12-3 or TRBV12-4 and J is TRBJ1-5; D perhaps matches TRBD1 (5 bases). This CDR3 is built from 16 residues. Between the trimmed V and J ends, which lost 3 bases and 0 bases, there was a span of 12 bases. The CDR3: CASSFSSGNSNQPQHF. CDR3 nucleotides: TGTGCCAGCAGTTTTAGTTCAGGGAATAGCAATCAGCCCCAGCATTTT.

The chain has TRBV2 and TRBJ2-1; 11 bases are shared with TRBD2. The V segment lost 9 bases and the J segment 4 bases; nucleotides outside the gene matches: 8. The CDR3 covers 15 residues. CDR1 SNHLY and CDR2 FYNNEI come from the germline V gene. The CDR3 DNA reads as TGTGCCAGGGATAAGACTAGCGGGGTTTACAATGAGCAGTTCTTC. Its protein is CARDKTSGVYNEQFF.

This clonotype was picked up a small number of times. The V call is TRBV7-9, the J call TRBJ2-5, with TRBD1 as a possible D gene (7 bases). This CDR3 has 15 residues. Germline CDR1 and CDR2: SEHNR and FQNEAQ (reference sequence). Trimming removed 3 bases at V and 2 bases at J, with 13 bases between. CDR3 sequence (DNA): TGTGCCAGCAGCTTGAAGGGGGCGGGACAAGAGACCCAGTACTTC. Protein sequence: CASSLKGAGQETQYF.

The V gene is TRBV6-4, the J gene TRBJ2-2; TRBD1 might be the D (5 bases). Trimming took off 6 bases at V and 5 bases at J, with 10 bases between the two ends. The CDR3 has 13 residues. Looked up from germline, CDR1 is MRHNA and CDR2 is SNTAGT. CDR3 in DNA: TGTGCCAGCAGACCCGACAGTACCGGGGAGCTGTTTTTT. Its protein product is CASRPDSTGELFF.

The V and J genes are TRBV15 and TRBJ1-2; no clear D gene. The germline CDR1 and CDR2 sequences are LNHNV and YYDKDF (reference sequence). This CDR3 is built from 15 residues. Trimming took off 6 bases at V and 1 base at J, with 15 bases between the two ends. CDR3 in DNA: TGTGCCACCAGGAAAGATTCTGCCGGTAACTATGGCTACACCTTC. Protein: CATRKDSAGNYGYTF.

In this sample, this clonotype turned up once. The chain uses TRBV4-2 and TRBJ1-2; D is unresolved. Per germline, CDR1 LGHNA and CDR2 YNFKEQ. V was cut by 4 bases and J by 0 bases, with 15 bases left in between. The CDR3 is 16 residues long. The CDR3: CASSLEAVLANYGYTF. The CDR3 DNA follows: TGTGCCAGCAGCCTGGAGGCGGTTCTAGCTAACTATGGCTACACCTTC.

This clonotype occurred a few times. The chain has TRBV6-4 and TRBJ2-3; perhaps D is TRBD1 or TRBD2 (6 bases each). Trimming took 4 bases from V and 5 from J, leaving 13 bases between them. The CDR3 spans 14 residues. Germline V gene data show CDR1 as MRHNA and CDR2 as SNTAGT. The CDR3 sequence: CASSVGGGQDTQYF. In DNA, the CDR3 is TGTGCCAGCAGTGTAGGAGGGGGTCAAGATACGCAGTATTTT.

This clonotype was found a few times. The chain links TRBV30 to TRBJ2-7; 10 bases map to TRBD2. Per the germline V gene, CDR1 is GTSNPN and CDR2 is SVGIG (reference sequence). V shed 2 bases, J shed 4 bases, and the junction held 2 bases outside the gene matches. The CDR3 runs to 13 residues. The CDR3 here is CAWSPSGGYEQYF. The CDR3 DNA is TGTGCCTGGAGTCCTAGCGGGGGTTACGAGCAGTACTTC.

As DNA, the CDR3 is TGTGCCTCATTGACAGGGGATGGCTACACCTTC. Protein product: CASLTGDGYTF. The J gene is TRBJ1-2, the V gene TRBV30, with TRBD1 identical over 8 bases. CDR1 and CDR2 from the germline V gene are GTSNPN and SVGIG (reference sequence). V gave up 7 bases and J gave up 6 bases; unmatched junction bases: 4. The CDR3 runs 11 residues. The full variable domain, rest sourced from reference TRBV30 and TRBJ1-2, is SQTIHQWPATLVQPVGSPLSLECTVEGTSNPNLYWYRQAAGRGLQLLFYSVGIGQISSEVPQNLSASRPQDRQFILSSKKLLLSDSGFYLCASLTGDGYTFGSGTRLTVV.

Remarks on this clonotype: Germline and junction disagree at one end, which may indicate a read error. This chain links TRBV5-4 with TRBJ2-7, with 9 positions matching TRBD2. The CDR3 is made up of 14 amino acids. Per germline, CDR1 SGHNT and CDR2 YYREEE (reference sequence). The CDR3 sequence is CAGSTSGGRYEQYF. For the CDR3, the DNA is TGTGCCGGCAGCACCAGCGGGGGGAGATACGAGCAGTACTTC.